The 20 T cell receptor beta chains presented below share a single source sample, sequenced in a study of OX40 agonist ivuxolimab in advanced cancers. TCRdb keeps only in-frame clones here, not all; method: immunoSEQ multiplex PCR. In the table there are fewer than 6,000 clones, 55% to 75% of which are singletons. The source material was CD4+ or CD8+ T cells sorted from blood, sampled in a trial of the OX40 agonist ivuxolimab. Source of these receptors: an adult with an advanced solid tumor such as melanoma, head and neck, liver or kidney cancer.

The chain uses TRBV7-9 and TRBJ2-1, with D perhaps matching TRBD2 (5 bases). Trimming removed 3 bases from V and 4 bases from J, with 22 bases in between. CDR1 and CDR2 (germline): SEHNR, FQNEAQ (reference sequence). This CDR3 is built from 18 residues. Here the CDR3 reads CASSFGSRVASLYNEQFF. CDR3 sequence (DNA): TGTGCCAGCAGCTTCGGGTCGAGGGTAGCCTCGCTTTACAATGAGCAGTTCTTC.

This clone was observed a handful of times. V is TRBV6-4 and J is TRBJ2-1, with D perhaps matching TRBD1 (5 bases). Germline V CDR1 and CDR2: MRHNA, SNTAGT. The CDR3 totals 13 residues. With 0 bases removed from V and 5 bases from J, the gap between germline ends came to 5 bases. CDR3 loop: CASSDSDNNEQFF. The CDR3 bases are TGTGCCAGCAGTGACTCGGACAACAATGAGCAGTTCTTC.

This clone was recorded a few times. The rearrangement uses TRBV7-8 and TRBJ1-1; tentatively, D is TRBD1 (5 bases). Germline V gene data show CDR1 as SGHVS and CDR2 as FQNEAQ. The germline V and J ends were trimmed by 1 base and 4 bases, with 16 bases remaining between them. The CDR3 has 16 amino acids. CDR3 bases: TGTGCCAGCAGCTTAGGATCTGGAGGGGCGCCCACTGAAGCTTTCTTT. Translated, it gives CASSLGSGGAPTEAFF. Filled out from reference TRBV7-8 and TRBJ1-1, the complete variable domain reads GAGVSQSPRYKVAKRGQDVALRCDPISGHVSLFWYQQALGQGPEFLTYFQNEAQLDKSGLPSDRFFAERPEGSVSTLKIQRTQQEDSAVYLCASSLGSGGAPTEAFFGQGTRLTVV.

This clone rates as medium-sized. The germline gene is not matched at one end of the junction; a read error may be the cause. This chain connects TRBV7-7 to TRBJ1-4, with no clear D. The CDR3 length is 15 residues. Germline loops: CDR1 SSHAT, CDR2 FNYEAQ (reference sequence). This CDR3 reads CASTLGTGPNEKLFF. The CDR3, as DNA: TGTGCTAGCACCCTCGGTACGGGTCCTAATGAAAAACTGTTTTTT.

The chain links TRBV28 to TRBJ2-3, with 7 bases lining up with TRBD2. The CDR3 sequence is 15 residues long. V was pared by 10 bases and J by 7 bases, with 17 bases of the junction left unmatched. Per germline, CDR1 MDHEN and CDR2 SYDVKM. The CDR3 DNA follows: TGTGCCATCTCAGGTGGACTAGTCGAAGTGAATACGCAGTATTTT. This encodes CAISGGLVEVNTQYF.

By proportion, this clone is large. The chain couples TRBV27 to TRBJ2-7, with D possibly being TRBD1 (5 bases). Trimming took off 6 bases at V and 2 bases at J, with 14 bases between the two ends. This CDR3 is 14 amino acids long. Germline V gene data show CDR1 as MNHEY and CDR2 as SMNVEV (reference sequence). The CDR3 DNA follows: TGTGCCAGCAGCGGACAAGAAAACGCCTACGAGCAGTACTTC. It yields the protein CASSGQENAYEQYF.

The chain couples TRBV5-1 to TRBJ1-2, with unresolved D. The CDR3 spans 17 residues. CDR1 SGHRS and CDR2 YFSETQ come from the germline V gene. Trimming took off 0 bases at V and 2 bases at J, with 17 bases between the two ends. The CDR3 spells CASSLGMELFLNYGYTF. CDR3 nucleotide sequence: TGCGCCAGCAGCTTGGGAATGGAGCTTTTTTTAAACTATGGCTACACCTTC. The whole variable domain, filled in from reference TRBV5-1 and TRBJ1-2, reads KAGVTQTPRYLIKTRGQQVTLSCSPISGHRSVSWYQQTPGQGLQFLFEYFSETQRNKGNFPGRFSGRQFSNSRSEMNVSTLELGDSALYLCASSLGMELFLNYGYTFGSGTRLTVV.

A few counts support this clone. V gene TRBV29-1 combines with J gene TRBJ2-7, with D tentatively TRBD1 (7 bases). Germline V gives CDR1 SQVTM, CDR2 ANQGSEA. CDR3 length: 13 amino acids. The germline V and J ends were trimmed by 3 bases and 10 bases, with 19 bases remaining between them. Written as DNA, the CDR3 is TGCAGCGTTGAGGGGGGACAGTTCTACGCCCAGTACTTC. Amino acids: CSVEGGQFYAQYF.

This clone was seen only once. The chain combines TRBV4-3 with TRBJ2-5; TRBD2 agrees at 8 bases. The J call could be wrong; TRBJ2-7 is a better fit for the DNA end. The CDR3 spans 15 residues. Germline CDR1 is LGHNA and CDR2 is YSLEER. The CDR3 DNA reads TGCGCCAGCAGCCAAGAAGGCAGCGGGAGATACGAGCAGTACTTC. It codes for CASSQEGSGRYEQYF.

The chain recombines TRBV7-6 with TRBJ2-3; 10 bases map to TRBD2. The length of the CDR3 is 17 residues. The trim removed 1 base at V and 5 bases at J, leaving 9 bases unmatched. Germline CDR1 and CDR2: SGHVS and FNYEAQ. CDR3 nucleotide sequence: TGTGCCAGCAGCTTAGGGGCTAGCGGGAGATCGGTAGATACGCAGTATTTT. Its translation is CASSLGASGRSVDTQYF.

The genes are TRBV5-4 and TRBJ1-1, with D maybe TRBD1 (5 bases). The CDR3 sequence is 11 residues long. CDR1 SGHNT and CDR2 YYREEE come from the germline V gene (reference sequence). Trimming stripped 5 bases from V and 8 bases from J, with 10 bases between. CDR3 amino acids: CASRGPGEAFF. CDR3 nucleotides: TGTGCCAGCAGGGGTCCAGGGGAAGCTTTCTTT.

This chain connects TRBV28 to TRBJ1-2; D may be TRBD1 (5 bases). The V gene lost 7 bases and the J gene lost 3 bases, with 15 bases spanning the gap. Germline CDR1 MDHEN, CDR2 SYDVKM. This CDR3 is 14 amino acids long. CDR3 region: CASNGAEVYYGYTF. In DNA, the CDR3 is TGTGCCAGCAACGGGGCAGAAGTATACTATGGCTACACCTTC.

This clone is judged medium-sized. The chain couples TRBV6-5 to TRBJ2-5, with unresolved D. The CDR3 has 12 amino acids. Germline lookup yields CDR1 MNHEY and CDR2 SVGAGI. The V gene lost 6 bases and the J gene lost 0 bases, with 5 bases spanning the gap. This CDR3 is CASRSDQETQYF. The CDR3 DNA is TGTGCCAGCAGGTCAGACCAAGAGACCCAGTACTTC.

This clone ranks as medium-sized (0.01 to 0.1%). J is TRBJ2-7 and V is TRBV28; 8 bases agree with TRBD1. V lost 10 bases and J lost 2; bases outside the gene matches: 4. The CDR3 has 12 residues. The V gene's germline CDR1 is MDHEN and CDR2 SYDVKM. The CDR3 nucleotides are TGTGCCACCGGACAGGGAGCCTACGAGCAGTACTTC. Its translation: CATGQGAYEQYF.

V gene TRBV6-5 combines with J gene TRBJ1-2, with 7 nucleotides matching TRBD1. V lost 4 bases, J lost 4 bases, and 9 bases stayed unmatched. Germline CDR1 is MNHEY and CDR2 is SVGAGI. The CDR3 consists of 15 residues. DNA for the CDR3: TGTGCCAGCAGTTCCATTGTCAGGGGGTCCTATGGCTACACCTTC. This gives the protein CASSSIVRGSYGYTF.

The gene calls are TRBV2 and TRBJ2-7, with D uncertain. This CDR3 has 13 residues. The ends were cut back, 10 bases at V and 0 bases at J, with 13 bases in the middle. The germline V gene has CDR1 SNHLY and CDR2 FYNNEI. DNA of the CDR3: TGTGCCATCACCGGAAGGGACTCCTACGAGCAGTACTTC. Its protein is CAITGRDSYEQYF.

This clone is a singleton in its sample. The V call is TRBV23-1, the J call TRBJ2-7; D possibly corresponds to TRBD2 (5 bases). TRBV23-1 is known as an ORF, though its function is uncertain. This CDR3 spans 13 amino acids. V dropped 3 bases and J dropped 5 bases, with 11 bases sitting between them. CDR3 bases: TGCGCCAGCAGTCACGCGGGTTCCCACGAGCAGTACTTC. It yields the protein CASSHAGSHEQYF.

CDR3 region: CAWSVISGGYNEQFF. The CDR3 coding sequence is TGTGCCTGGAGTGTCATCAGCGGGGGCTACAATGAGCAGTTCTTC. The genes are TRBV30 and TRBJ2-1; 8 bases align to TRBD2. There are 15 residues in the CDR3. Germline V lookup: CDR1 GTSNPN, CDR2 SVGIG (reference sequence). Losses at the gene ends were 0 bases for V and 3 bases for J; bases not matched to a gene: 4.

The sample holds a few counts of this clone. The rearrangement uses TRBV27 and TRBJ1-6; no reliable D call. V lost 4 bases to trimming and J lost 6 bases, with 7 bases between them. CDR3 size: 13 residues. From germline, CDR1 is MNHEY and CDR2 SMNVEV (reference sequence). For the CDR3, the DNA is TGTGCCAGCAGTTCACTCAGTAATTCACCCCTCCACTTT. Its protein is CASSSLSNSPLHF.

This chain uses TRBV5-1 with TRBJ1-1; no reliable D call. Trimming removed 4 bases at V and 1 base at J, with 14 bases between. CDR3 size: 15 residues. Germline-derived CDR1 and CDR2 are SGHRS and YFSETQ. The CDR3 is CASSADPRRNTEAFF. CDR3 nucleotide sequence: TGCGCCAGCAGCGCCGATCCCCGGAGGAACACTGAAGCTTTCTTT.